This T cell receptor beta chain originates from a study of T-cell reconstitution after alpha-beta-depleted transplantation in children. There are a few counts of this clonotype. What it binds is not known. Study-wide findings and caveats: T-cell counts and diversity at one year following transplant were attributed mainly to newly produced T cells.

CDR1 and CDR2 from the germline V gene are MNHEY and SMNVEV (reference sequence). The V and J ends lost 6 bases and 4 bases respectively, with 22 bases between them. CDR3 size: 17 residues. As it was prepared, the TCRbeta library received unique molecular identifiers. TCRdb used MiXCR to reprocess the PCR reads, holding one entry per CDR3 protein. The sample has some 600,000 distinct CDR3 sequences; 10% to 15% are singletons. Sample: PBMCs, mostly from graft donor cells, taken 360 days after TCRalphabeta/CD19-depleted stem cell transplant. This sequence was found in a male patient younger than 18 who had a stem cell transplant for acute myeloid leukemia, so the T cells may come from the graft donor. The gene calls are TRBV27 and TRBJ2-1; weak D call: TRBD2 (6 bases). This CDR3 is CASRPALRGRGYNEQFF. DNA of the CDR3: TGTGCCAGCAGACCCGCTCTAAGGGGCCGGGGGTACAATGAGCAGTTCTTC.